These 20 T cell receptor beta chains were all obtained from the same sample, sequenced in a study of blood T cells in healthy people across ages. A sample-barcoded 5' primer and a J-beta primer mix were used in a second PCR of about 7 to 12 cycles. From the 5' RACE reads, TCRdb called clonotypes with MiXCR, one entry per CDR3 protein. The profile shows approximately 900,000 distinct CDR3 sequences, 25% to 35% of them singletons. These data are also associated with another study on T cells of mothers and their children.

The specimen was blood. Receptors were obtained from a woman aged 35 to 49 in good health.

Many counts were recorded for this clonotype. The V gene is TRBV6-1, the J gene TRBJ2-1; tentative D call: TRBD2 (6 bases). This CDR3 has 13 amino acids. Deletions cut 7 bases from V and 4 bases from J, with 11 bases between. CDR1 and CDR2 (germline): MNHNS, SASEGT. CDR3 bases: TGTGCCAGCACGGGGGTTAAGTACAATGAGCAGTTCTTC. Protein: CASTGVKYNEQFF.

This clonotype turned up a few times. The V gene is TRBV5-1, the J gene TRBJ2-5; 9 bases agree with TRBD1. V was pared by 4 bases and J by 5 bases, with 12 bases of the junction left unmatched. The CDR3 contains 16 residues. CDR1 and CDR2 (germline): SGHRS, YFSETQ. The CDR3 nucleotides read TGCGCCAGCAGCCCCCCCTTGGGACAGGGTGGGGAGACCCAGTACTTC. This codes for CASSPPLGQGGETQYF.

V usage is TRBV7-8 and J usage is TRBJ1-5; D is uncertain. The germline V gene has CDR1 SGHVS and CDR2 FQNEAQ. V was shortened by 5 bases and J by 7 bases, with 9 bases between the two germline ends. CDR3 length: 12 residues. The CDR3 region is CASSPKIQPQHF. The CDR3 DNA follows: TGTGCCAGCAGCCCTAAGATACAGCCCCAGCATTTT.

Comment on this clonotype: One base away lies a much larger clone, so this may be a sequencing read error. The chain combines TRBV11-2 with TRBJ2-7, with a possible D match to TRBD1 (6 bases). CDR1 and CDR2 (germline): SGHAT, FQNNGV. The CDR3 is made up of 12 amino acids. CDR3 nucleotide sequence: TGTGCCGGCAGCTCACAGGGTATCCAGCAGTACTTC. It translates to CAGSSQGIQQYF.

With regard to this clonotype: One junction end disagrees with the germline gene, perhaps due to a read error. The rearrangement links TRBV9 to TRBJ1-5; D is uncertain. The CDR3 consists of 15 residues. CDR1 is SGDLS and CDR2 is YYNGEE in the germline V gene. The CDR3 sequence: CAGSVGEGSNQPQHF. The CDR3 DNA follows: TGTGCCGGCAGCGTAGGCGAAGGGAGTAATCAGCCCCAGCATTTT.

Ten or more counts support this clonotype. CDR3 sequence reads: CASSPALAGVETQYF. Written as DNA, the CDR3 is TGTGCCAGCAGTCCCGCACTAGCGGGGGTAGAGACCCAGTACTTC. V usage is TRBV27 and J usage is TRBJ2-5, with 11 bases aligning to TRBD2. CDR3 length equals 15 residues. The V and J ends lost 5 bases and 4 bases, in that order; junction bases with no gene match: 6. Germline assignment: CDR1 MNHEY and CDR2 SMNVEV (reference sequence).

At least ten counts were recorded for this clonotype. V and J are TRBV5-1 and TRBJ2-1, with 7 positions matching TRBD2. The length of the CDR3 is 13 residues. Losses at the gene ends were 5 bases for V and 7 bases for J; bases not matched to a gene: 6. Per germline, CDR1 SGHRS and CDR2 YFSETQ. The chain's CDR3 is CASSRGAGNEQFF. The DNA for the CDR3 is TGCGCCAGCAGTCGTGGAGCGGGGAATGAGCAGTTCTTC.

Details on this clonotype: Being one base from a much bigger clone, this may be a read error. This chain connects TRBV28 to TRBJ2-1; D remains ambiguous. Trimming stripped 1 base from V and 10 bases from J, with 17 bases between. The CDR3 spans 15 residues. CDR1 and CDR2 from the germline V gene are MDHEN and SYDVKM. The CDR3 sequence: CASSLSSFTYYEQFF. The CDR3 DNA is TGTGCCAGCAGTTTATCATCTTTCACATACTACGAGCAGTTCTTC.

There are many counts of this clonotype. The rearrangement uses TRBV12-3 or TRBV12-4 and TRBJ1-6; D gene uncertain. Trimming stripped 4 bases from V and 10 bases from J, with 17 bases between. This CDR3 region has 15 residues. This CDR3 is CASSSEPGRGSPLHF. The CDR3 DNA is TGTGCCAGCAGTTCTGAGCCGGGTCGTGGATCACCCCTCCACTTT.

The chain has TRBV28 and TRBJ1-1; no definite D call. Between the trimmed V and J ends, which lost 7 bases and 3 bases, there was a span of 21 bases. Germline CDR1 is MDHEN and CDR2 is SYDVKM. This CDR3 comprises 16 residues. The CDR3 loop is CASTPVGRIRDTEAFF. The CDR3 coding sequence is TGTGCCAGCACCCCCGTAGGGAGGATTAGGGACACTGAAGCTTTCTTT.

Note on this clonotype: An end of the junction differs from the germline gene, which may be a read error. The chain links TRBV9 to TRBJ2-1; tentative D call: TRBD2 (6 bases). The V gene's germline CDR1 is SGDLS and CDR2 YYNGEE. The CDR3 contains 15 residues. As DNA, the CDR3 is TGTGCCGGCAGCGTAGATAGCGGCACCTACAATGAGCAGTTCTTC. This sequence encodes CAGSVDSGTYNEQFF. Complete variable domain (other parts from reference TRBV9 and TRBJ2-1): DSGVTQTPKHLITATGQRVTLRCSPRSGDLSVYWYQQSLDQGLQFLIQYYNGEERAKGNILERFSAQQFPDLHSELNLSSLELGDSALYFCAGSVDSGTYNEQFFGPGTRLTVL.

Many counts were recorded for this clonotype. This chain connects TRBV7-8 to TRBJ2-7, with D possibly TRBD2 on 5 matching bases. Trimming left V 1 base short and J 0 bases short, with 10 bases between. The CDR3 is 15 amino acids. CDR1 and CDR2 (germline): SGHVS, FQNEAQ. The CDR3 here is CASSLGSGSSYEQYF. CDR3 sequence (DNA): TGTGCCAGCAGCTTAGGATCGGGGAGCTCCTACGAGCAGTACTTC.

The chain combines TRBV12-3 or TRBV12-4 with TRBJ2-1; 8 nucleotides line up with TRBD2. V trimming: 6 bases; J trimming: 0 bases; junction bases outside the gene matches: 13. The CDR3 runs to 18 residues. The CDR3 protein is CASSAGTRGISSYNEQFF. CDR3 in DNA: TGTGCCAGCAGCGCCGGGACTAGAGGAATTAGCTCCTACAATGAGCAGTTCTTC.

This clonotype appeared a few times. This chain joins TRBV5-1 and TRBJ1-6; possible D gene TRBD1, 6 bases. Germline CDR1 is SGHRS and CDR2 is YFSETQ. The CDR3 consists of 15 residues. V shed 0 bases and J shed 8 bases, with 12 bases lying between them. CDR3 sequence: CASSLVVEGDSPLHF. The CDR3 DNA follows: TGCGCCAGCAGCTTGGTCGTGGAGGGGGATTCACCCCTCCACTTT. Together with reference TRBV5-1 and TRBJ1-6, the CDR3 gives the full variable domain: KAGVTQTPRYLIKTRGQQVTLSCSPISGHRSVSWYQQTPGQGLQFLFEYFSETQRNKGNFPGRFSGRQFSNSRSEMNVSTLELGDSALYLCASSLVVEGDSPLHFGNGTRLTVT.

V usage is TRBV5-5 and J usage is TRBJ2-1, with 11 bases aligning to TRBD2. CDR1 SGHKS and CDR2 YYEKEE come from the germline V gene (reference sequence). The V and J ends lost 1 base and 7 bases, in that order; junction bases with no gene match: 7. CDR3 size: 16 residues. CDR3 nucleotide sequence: TGTGCCAGCAGCTTGAGGCTAGCGGGGGGAGGGAATGAGCAGTTCTTC. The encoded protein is CASSLRLAGGGNEQFF.

This CDR3 is CSFNWERKTFTDTQYF. CDR3 sequence (DNA): TGCAGCTTTAACTGGGAGCGAAAAACCTTCACAGATACGCAGTATTTT. V usage is TRBV29-1 and J usage is TRBJ2-3, with D possibly being TRBD2 (5 bases). Germline assignment: CDR1 SQVTM and CDR2 ANQGSEA. Trimming shortened V by 8 bases and J by 2 bases, and 23 bases separated the two germline ends. The CDR3 extends over 16 amino acids.

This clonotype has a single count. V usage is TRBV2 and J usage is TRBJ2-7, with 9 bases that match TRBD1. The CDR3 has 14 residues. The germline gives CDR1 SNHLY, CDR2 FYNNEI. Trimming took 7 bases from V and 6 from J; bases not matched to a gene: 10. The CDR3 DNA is TGTGCCAGCATCATCCACCGGGACAGGGCCGAGCAGTACTTC. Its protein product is CASIIHRDRAEQYF.

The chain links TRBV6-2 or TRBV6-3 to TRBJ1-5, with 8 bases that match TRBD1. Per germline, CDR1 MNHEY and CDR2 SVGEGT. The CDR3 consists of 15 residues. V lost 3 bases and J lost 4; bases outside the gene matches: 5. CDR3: CASSYSGGANQPQHF. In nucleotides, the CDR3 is TGTGCCAGCAGTTATTCAGGGGGCGCGAATCAGCCCCAGCATTTT.

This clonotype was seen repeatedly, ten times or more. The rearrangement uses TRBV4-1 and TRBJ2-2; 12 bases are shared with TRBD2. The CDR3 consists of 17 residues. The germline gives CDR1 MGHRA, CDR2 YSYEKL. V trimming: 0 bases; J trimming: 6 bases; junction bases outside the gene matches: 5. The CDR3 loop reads CASSQELAGGYSGELFF. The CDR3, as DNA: TGCGCCAGCAGCCAAGAACTAGCGGGGGGTTACTCCGGGGAGCTGTTTTTT.

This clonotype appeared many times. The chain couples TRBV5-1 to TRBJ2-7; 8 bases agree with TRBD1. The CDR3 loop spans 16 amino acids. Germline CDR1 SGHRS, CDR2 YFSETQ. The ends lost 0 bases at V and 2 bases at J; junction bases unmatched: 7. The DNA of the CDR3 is TGCGCCAGCAGCTTGGCCGTGGACAGGGCCCCCTACGAGCAGTACTTC. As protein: CASSLAVDRAPYEQYF.